This T cell receptor (beta chain) was sequenced for a study of blood T cell repertoires in COVID-19. On the study more broadly: Collection of acute and convalescent COVID-19 samples took place in the United States, Italy and Spain. T cells, B-cell-depleted T cells, or PBMCs supplied cDNA or gDNA.

In the study's own analysis: Amplification of reference gene primers was used by the study to estimate nucleated cell counts. This table comes from immunoSEQ multiplex PCR, and its TCRdb copy is limited to in-frame clones, with some not included. The V and J calls and clone size are taken from that table; D and trimming were inferred from the DNA. The sample consists of approximately 90,000 clones, roughly 90% of them appearing once. The ends lost 3 bases at V and 8 bases at J; junction bases unmatched: 14. Germline CDR1 is SGHRS and CDR2 is YFSETQ. The CDR3 is 16 amino acids. This clonotype was sampled from a man aged 60 to 69 with acute or convalescent COVID-19. Sequenced: peripheral blood. The V and J genes are TRBV5-1 and TRBJ1-1; TRBD1 matches 9 bases. CDR3 loop: CASSYTTGTGNQEAFF. CDR3 bases: TGCGCCAGCAGCTATACAACCGGGACAGGGAATCAAGAAGCTTTCTTT.